A selection of T cell receptor beta chains follows, all from one sample in a study of CD8+CD57+ T cells in acquired aplastic anemia. TCRdb ran MiXCR on the reads and lists one entry per CDR3 protein. Here the sample spans about 120,000 distinct CDR3 sequences, about 50% being singletons. Source material: sorted CD4+, CD8+, or CD8+CD57+ T cells (not recorded which) from PBMCs. These receptors all come from a human donor with aplastic anemia. CDR3s include the opening cysteine and the closing phenylalanine or tryptophan. The D gene is left open where the match is weak. The size field is filled for only some rows; it gives once, few, many or a size class.

j_gene: TRBJ2-3; v_gene: TRBV5-1; abundance: .; d_gene: .; CDR3aa: CASSLVGRYTDTQYF; CDR3nt: TGCGCCAGCAGCTTGGTGGGGAGATACACAGATACGCAGTATTTT
j_gene: TRBJ2-2; v_gene: TRBV7-9; abundance: .; d_gene: .; CDR3aa: CASSQPAELFF; CDR3nt: TGTGCCAGCAGCCAACCCGCGGAGCTGTTTTTT
j_gene: TRBJ1-2; v_gene: TRBV28; abundance: many; d_gene: .; CDR3aa: CASSLGVSYGYTF; CDR3nt: TGTGCCAGCAGTCTGGGGGTCTCCTATGGCTACACCTTC
j_gene: TRBJ2-1; v_gene: TRBV25-1; abundance: .; d_gene: TRBD1; CDR3aa: CASSDRDRGANEQFF; CDR3nt: TGTGCCAGCAGTGACCGGGACAGGGGTGCCAATGAGCAGTTCTTC
j_gene: TRBJ2-2; v_gene: TRBV5-1; abundance: .; d_gene: .; CDR3aa: CASSLAFGTGELFF; CDR3nt: TGCGCCAGCAGCTTGGCGTTCGGCACCGGGGAGCTGTTTTTT
j_gene: TRBJ1-5; v_gene: TRBV7-2; abundance: many; d_gene: .; CDR3aa: CASSLEGNPDQPQHF; CDR3nt: TGTGCCAGCAGCTTAGAGGGTAACCCCGATCAGCCCCAGCATTTT
j_gene: TRBJ1-4; v_gene: TRBV5-1; abundance: .; d_gene: TRBD1; CDR3aa: CASSGTGWGEKLFF; CDR3nt: TGCGCCAGCAGCGGGACAGGGTGGGGAGAAAAACTGTTTTTT
j_gene: TRBJ2-7; v_gene: TRBV19; abundance: once; d_gene: .; CDR3aa: CASSISAEGEQYF; CDR3nt: TGTGCCAGTAGTATTTCGGCAGAGGGCGAGCAGTACTTC
j_gene: TRBJ2-5; v_gene: TRBV5-5; abundance: many; d_gene: .; CDR3aa: CASSTQETQYF; CDR3nt: TGTGCCAGCAGCACACAAGAGACCCAGTACTTC
j_gene: TRBJ2-2; v_gene: TRBV19; abundance: .; d_gene: .; CDR3aa: CASSILVTGELFF; CDR3nt: TGTGCCAGTAGTATCCTGGTAACCGGGGAGCTGTTTTTT
j_gene: TRBJ1-6; v_gene: TRBV15; abundance: few; d_gene: .; CDR3aa: CATSREGRDNSPLHF; CDR3nt: TGTGCCACCAGCAGAGAAGGGAGGGATAATTCACCCCTCCACTTT
j_gene: TRBJ2-7; v_gene: TRBV7-8; abundance: .; d_gene: TRBD2; CDR3aa: CASSLRLGTSGSAYEQYF; CDR3nt: TGTGCCAGCAGCCTTCGCCTCGGGACTAGCGGGAGCGCCTACGAGCAGTACTTC
j_gene: TRBJ2-7; v_gene: TRBV10-3; abundance: .; d_gene: .; CDR3aa: CATGQTSYEQYF; CDR3nt: TGTGCCACCGGACAGACCTCCTACGAGCAGTACTTC
j_gene: TRBJ2-5; v_gene: TRBV28; abundance: .; d_gene: .; CDR3aa: CASSTRPDAQETQYF; CDR3nt: TGTGCCAGCAGCACGAGACCGGACGCACAAGAGACCCAGTACTTC
j_gene: TRBJ2-5; v_gene: TRBV29-1; abundance: .; d_gene: .; CDR3aa: CSVADPSAPTLGETQYF; CDR3nt: TGCAGCGTAGCCGATCCTAGCGCCCCTACTCTGGGGGAGACCCAGTACTTC
j_gene: TRBJ2-2; v_gene: TRBV9; abundance: .; d_gene: TRBD2; CDR3aa: CASSTSGTTGELFF; CDR3nt: TGTGCCAGCAGCACTAGCGGGACCACCGGGGAGCTGTTTTTT
j_gene: TRBJ1-1; v_gene: TRBV15; abundance: .; d_gene: .; CDR3aa: CATSRGSGPLNTEAFF; CDR3nt: TGTGCCACCAGCAGAGGAAGTGGCCCTCTGAACACTGAAGCTTTCTTT
j_gene: TRBJ2-5; v_gene: TRBV7-6; abundance: .; d_gene: .; CDR3aa: CASSSPRAGTQETQYF; CDR3nt: TGTGCCAGCAGCTCACCCAGAGCGGGGACACAAGAGACCCAGTACTTC
j_gene: TRBJ2-7; v_gene: TRBV7-9; abundance: once; d_gene: .; CDR3aa: CASSPISSYEQYF; CDR3nt: TGTGCCAGCAGCCCCATCAGCTCCTACGAGCAGTACTTC
j_gene: TRBJ1-3; v_gene: TRBV30; abundance: .; d_gene: .; CDR3aa: CAWTMRGSSGNTIYF; CDR3nt: TGTGCCTGGACCATGAGAGGGAGCTCTGGAAACACCATATATTTT
j_gene: TRBJ2-7; v_gene: TRBV20-1; abundance: .; d_gene: TRBD2; CDR3aa: CSASSLAGDGPYEQYF; CDR3nt: TGCAGTGCCAGCAGTTTAGCGGGAGACGGACCCTACGAGCAGTACTTC
j_gene: TRBJ2-6; v_gene: TRBV7-6; abundance: .; d_gene: TRBD1; CDR3aa: CASSLAQGDGTSGANVLTF; CDR3nt: TGTGCCAGCAGCTTAGCGCAGGGGGACGGGACCTCTGGGGCCAACGTCCTGACTTTC
j_gene: TRBJ2-7; v_gene: TRBV2; abundance: many; d_gene: TRBD1; CDR3aa: CASSEGDPGQGFYEQYF; CDR3nt: TGTGCCAGCAGTGAAGGGGACCCGGGACAGGGGTTCTACGAGCAGTACTTC
j_gene: TRBJ1-6; v_gene: TRBV14; abundance: .; d_gene: .; CDR3aa: CASSLWNF; CDR3nt: TGTGCCAGCAGCCTTTGGAACTTT
j_gene: TRBJ2-3; v_gene: TRBV7-9; abundance: .; d_gene: .; CDR3aa: CASSLEQDTQYF; CDR3nt: TGTGCCAGCAGCTTAGAACAAGATACGCAGTATTTT
j_gene: TRBJ2-2; v_gene: TRBV9; abundance: .; d_gene: .; CDR3aa: CASGHTGELFF; CDR3nt: TGTGCCAGCGGGCACACCGGGGAGCTGTTTTTT
j_gene: TRBJ1-2; v_gene: TRBV20-1; abundance: .; d_gene: .; CDR3aa: CSAQTGPSRRGTF; CDR3nt: TGCAGTGCCCAAACAGGGCCTTCTCGGAGGGGGACCTTC
j_gene: TRBJ2-7; v_gene: TRBV27; abundance: .; d_gene: TRBD1; CDR3aa: CASSLLGQGVHEQYF; CDR3nt: TGTGCCAGCAGTTTGTTAGGACAGGGAGTCCACGAGCAGTACTTC
j_gene: TRBJ1-2; v_gene: TRBV15; abundance: .; d_gene: .; CDR3aa: CATSRVATGHGYTF; CDR3nt: TGTGCCACCAGCAGAGTGGCGACTGGGCATGGCTACACCTTC
j_gene: TRBJ2-5; v_gene: TRBV4-3; abundance: .; d_gene: TRBD2; CDR3aa: CASSHPSSGGVSETQYF; CDR3nt: TGCGCCAGCAGCCATCCCTCTAGCGGGGGAGTGTCGGAGACCCAGTACTTC
j_gene: TRBJ1-6; v_gene: TRBV6-1; abundance: once; d_gene: .; CDR3aa: CASSESLSYNSPLHF; CDR3nt: TGTGCCAGCAGTGAAAGCCTCTCCTATAATTCACCCCTCCACTTT